The 22 T cell receptor beta chains presented below share a single source sample, sequenced in a study of blood T cell repertoires in COVID-19. Measured with immunoSEQ multiplex PCR; TCRdb has only the in-frame clones, and not every one. The sample contains about 87,000 clones, 75% to 90% of which appear only once. The specimen sequenced was peripheral blood. The receptors stem from a woman of 80 years or more with active COVID-19.

The chain joins TRBV23-1 to TRBJ2-6; TRBD1 matches 9 bases. TRBV23-1 is placed among ORFs of uncertain function. The CDR3 has 13 residues. The J segment lost 4 bases and the V segment lost 9 bases, leaving 1 base of the junction unmatched. This CDR3 reads CARQGAGANVLTF. The DNA of the CDR3 is TGCGCCAGACAGGGGGCCGGGGCCAACGTCCTGACTTTC.

The V call is TRBV7-8, the J call TRBJ1-1, with D perhaps TRBD1 (6 bases). Germline CDR1 SGHVS, CDR2 FQNEAQ. CDR3 length: 15 residues. V lost 2 bases to trimming and J lost 0 bases, with 10 bases between them. CDR3 sequence (DNA): TGTGCCAGCAGCTTACCGGGACAATTGAACACTGAAGCTTTCTTT. This gives the protein CASSLPGQLNTEAFF.

This chain links TRBV7-3 with TRBJ2-1, with D hard to call. Germline-derived CDR1 and CDR2 are SGHTA and FQGTGA. V lost 2 bases and J 3 bases, leaving 2 bases between the germline ends. The CDR3 is made up of 12 amino acids. CDR3 region: CASSLHYNEQFF. The CDR3 nucleotides are TGTGCCAGCAGCTTACACTACAATGAGCAGTTCTTC.

This sequence joins TRBV5-1 and TRBJ2-7; no reliable D call. The CDR3 loop spans 11 amino acids. Per the germline V gene, CDR1 is SGHRS and CDR2 is YFSETQ. Trimming took 4 bases from V and 6 from J, leaving 8 bases between them. The CDR3 here is CASSHPREQYF. CDR3 nucleotides: TGCGCCAGCAGCCACCCGCGCGAGCAGTACTTC.

The chain combines TRBV10-2 with TRBJ2-7; TRBD1 aligns across 9 bases. This CDR3 contains 14 residues. Germline CDR1 reads WSHSY; CDR2 reads SAAADI. V was pared by 6 bases and J by 0 bases, with 3 bases of the junction left unmatched. CDR3 residues: CASRDRGHSYEQYF. The CDR3 DNA is TGCGCCAGCAGGGACAGGGGACACTCCTACGAGCAGTACTTC.

This chain connects TRBV27 to TRBJ1-6; TRBD1 aligns across 9 bases. The CDR3 extends over 18 amino acids. Germline V gives CDR1 MNHEY, CDR2 SMNVEV (reference sequence). V lost 5 bases, J lost 3 bases, and 11 bases stayed unmatched. In nucleotides, the CDR3 is TGTGCCAGCAGTCTATTAGGGGGACAGGGCTTCTATAATTCACCCCTCCACTTT. Translating gives CASSLLGGQGFYNSPLHF.

The genes are TRBV28 and TRBJ2-5, with 8 nucleotides matching TRBD1. Germline-derived CDR1 and CDR2 are MDHEN and SYDVKM. The J segment lost 3 bases and the V segment lost 5 bases, leaving 14 bases of the junction unmatched. The CDR3 has 17 residues. The CDR3 DNA reads as TGTGCCAGCAGTCACCGTTTGGGCAGGGGGCCGGAAGAGACCCAGTACTTC. It encodes CASSHRLGRGPEETQYF.

V gene TRBV29-1 combines with J gene TRBJ2-6; D is possibly TRBD1 (6 bases). V lost 4 bases and J 2 bases, leaving 15 bases between the germline ends. Germline V lookup: CDR1 SQVTM, CDR2 ANQGSEA. The CDR3 is 16 residues long. CDR3 DNA sequence: TGCAGCGTTGTGGGCAGGGGTGCTCCTGGGGCCAACGTCCTGACTTTC. Protein sequence: CSVVGRGAPGANVLTF.

The CDR3 DNA sequence: TGTGCCAGCGGGGGACAGACCATCCTAGCCAAAAACATTCAGTACTTC. Translation gives CASGGQTILAKNIQYF. The chain recombines TRBV28 with TRBJ2-4; TRBD1 aligns across 7 bases. This CDR3 is built from 16 residues. V lost 8 bases to trimming and J lost 0 bases; unmatched junction nucleotides: 10. Germline CDR1 MDHEN, CDR2 SYDVKM.

The V gene is TRBV19, the J gene TRBJ1-5, with TRBD1 matching over 9 bases. The V and J ends lost 5 bases and 8 bases, in that order; junction bases with no gene match: 7. CDR1 and CDR2 (germline): LNHDA, SQIVND (reference sequence). This CDR3 has 14 residues. CDR3: CASSLGQGREPQHF. CDR3 nucleotide sequence: TGTGCCAGTAGTTTGGGACAGGGACGGGAGCCCCAGCATTTT.

The V gene is TRBV27, the J gene TRBJ1-6; a weak D match, TRBD1 (6 bases). Trimming cost V 2 bases and J 0 bases, with 14 bases left between them. The germline V gene encodes CDR1 MNHEY and CDR2 SMNVEV (reference sequence). CDR3 length: 18 amino acids. CDR3 coding DNA: TGTGCCAGCAGTTTAAAGGACAGAGGTAGCTCCTATAATTCACCCCTCCACTTT. It is translated as CASSLKDRGSSYNSPLHF.

The genes are TRBV5-4 and TRBJ2-3, with 10 positions matching TRBD2. The CDR3 runs 14 residues. Germline CDR1 reads SGHNT; CDR2 reads YYREEE (reference sequence). With 4 bases clipped from V and 10 bases from J, the junction kept 9 bases outside the gene matches. The DNA of the CDR3 is TGTGCCAGCAGCATTCCCGGGACTAGCGAGGCGCAGTATTTT. It codes for CASSIPGTSEAQYF.

The chain links TRBV7-6 to TRBJ2-3, with D perhaps matching TRBD2 (6 bases). V was pared by 2 bases and J by 1 base, with 25 bases between. In germline, CDR1 is SGHVS, CDR2 FNYEAQ. This CDR3 spans 20 amino acids. CDR3 sequence (DNA): TGTGCCAGCAGCTTATTTAAGCCCAGCGGGCTCACGGGAGGCACAGATACGCAGTATTTT. It translates to CASSLFKPSGLTGGTDTQYF.

Written as DNA, the CDR3 is TGTGCCAGCAGCCATAGCGGGAGAGGCACCGGGGAGCTGTTTTTT. Protein sequence: CASSHSGRGTGELFF. The rearrangement links TRBV7-3 to TRBJ2-2; 9 bases map to TRBD2. The trim removed 5 bases at V and 4 bases at J, leaving 5 bases unmatched. The germline CDR1 and CDR2 sequences are SGHTA and FQGTGA. This CDR3 has 15 amino acids.

This clone was seen more than once but under ten times. The rearrangement links TRBV18 to TRBJ2-5; TRBD1 agrees at 7 bases. The CDR3 length is 15 residues. Germline values: CDR1 KGHSH, CDR2 LQKENI. V lost 5 bases and J lost 4; bases outside the gene matches: 10. The CDR3 spells CASSDGTDNRETQYF. DNA for the CDR3: TGTGCCAGCTCAGATGGGACAGATAATCGAGAGACCCAGTACTTC.

Remarks on this clone: Other DNA sequences in the sample encode the same CDR3. CDR3 sequence: CASSPRGETQYF. The CDR3 DNA reads as TGTGCCAGCTCACCAAGGGGAGAGACCCAGTACTTC. The V call is TRBV18, the J call TRBJ2-5; possible D gene TRBD1, 5 bases. Trimming pared 2 bases from V and 4 bases from J, leaving 5 bases between. The CDR3 runs 12 residues. Germline CDR1 KGHSH, CDR2 LQKENI.

Here the CDR3 DNA reads TGTGCCAGCTCACCTACCGGGACAGCCTTTTTGGAGCAGTACTTC. Its protein is CASSPTGTAFLEQYF. The gene calls are TRBV18 and TRBJ2-7; TRBD1 aligns across 7 bases. This CDR3 is built from 15 residues. Trimming took 3 bases from V and 7 from J; bases not matched to a gene: 12. Germline V CDR1 and CDR2: KGHSH, LQKENI.

The J gene is TRBJ2-5, the V gene TRBV5-4; 11 bases are a match to TRBD2. The CDR3 runs to 16 residues. Germline trimming cut 3 bases from V and 3 bases from J; bases unmatched to any gene: 7. Germline V gene lookup returns CDR1 SGHNT and CDR2 YYREEE (reference sequence). The CDR3 region is CASSSGGGLAEETQYF. In DNA, the CDR3 is TGTGCCAGCAGCTCAGGGGGGGGACTAGCGGAAGAGACCCAGTACTTC.

The chain couples TRBV6-6 to TRBJ1-1, with D possibly being TRBD1 (6 bases). Germline V gives CDR1 MNHNY, CDR2 SVGAGI (reference sequence). V lost 0 bases and J lost 6, with 14 bases in between. The CDR3 totals 15 residues. The CDR3 spells CASSYSTSRGAEAFF. The CDR3 nucleotides read TGTGCCAGCAGTTACTCGACGTCCAGGGGCGCTGAAGCTTTCTTT.

V is TRBV7-2 and J is TRBJ2-7; 15 bases are a match to TRBD2. CDR3 length: 15 residues. J was trimmed by 3 bases and V by 5 bases; bases with no gene match: 2. The germline V gene has CDR1 SGHTA and CDR2 FQGNSA. CDR3 region: CASSQGLAGGYEQYF. The CDR3 coding sequence is TGTGCCAGCAGCCAGGGACTAGCGGGGGGCTACGAGCAGTACTTC.

This chain uses TRBV11-3 with TRBJ2-7; TRBD2 matches 8 bases. Trimming took 2 bases from V and 5 from J; bases not matched to a gene: 8. In germline, CDR1 is SGHNT, CDR2 YENEEA. This CDR3 is built from 15 residues. Written as DNA, the CDR3 is TGTGCCAGCAGCTTAACCGGGACTAGGGGCGACGAGCAGTACTTC. It specifies CASSLTGTRGDEQYF.

The V and J genes are TRBV18 and TRBJ2-7, with a possible D match to TRBD2 (6 bases). This CDR3 spans 16 amino acids. Trimming took off 3 bases at V and 8 bases at J, with 23 bases between the two ends. CDR1 and CDR2 from the germline V gene are KGHSH and LQKENI. In DNA form, the CDR3 reads TGTGCCAGCTCACCCCGAGGAGGGGTAGCGGCCTTCCAGCAGTACTTC. Translated, it gives CASSPRGGVAAFQQYF. The entire variable domain, with the rest obtained from reference TRBV18 and TRBJ2-7, is as follows: NAGVMQNPRHLVRRRGQEARLRCSPMKGHSHVYWYRQLPEEGLKFMVYLQKENIIDESGMPKERFSAEFPKEGPSILRIQQVVRGDSAAYFCASSPRGGVAAFQQYFGPGTRLTVT.